A single T cell receptor beta chain is shown here with its context. V was shortened by 3 bases and J by 5 bases, with 14 bases between the two germline ends. Germline-derived CDR1 and CDR2 are LNHDA and SQIVND (reference sequence). The CDR3 has 15 amino acids. The data stem from a study of control samples from healthy donors and cancer patients. Data came from immunoSEQ multiplex PCR; TCRdb stores just in-frame clones and leaves some out. The sample yields fewer than 60,000 clones, around 87% seen once. The receptor was isolated from a woman aged 55-75 years with lung cancer. The sequenced sample was PBMCs. The gene calls are TRBV19 and TRBJ1-5, with D tentatively TRBD1 (5 bases). For the CDR3, the DNA is TGTGCCAGTAGTATTCCGGGCGGGGGGTATCAGCCCCAGCATTTT. Translated: CASSIPGGGYQPQHF.